This T cell receptor (beta chain) was recorded in a study of shared clonotypes between healthy human individuals. The CDR3 covers 14 residues. The V gene end was trimmed by 5 bases and the J gene end by 4 bases; junction bases not matched to a gene: 8. Germline CDR1 reads KGHSH; CDR2 reads LQKENI. In the sorted-subset replicate PCRs, around 200 ng DNA, 25,000 to 30,000 T cell genomes, was used. Generated by immunoSEQ multiplex PCR, the TCRdb table keeps only in-frame clones and is missing some. The sample lists 600,000 to 750,000 clones, roughly 70% occurring once. The receptor comes from a woman in her twenties or thirties in good health. This rearrangement joins TRBV18 to TRBJ2-7; 7 nucleotides align to TRBD1. Sequences were obtained from memory CD4+ T cells sorted from blood. Regarding subset: CD45RA-negative fraction. The DNA for the CDR3 is TGTGCCAGCTCAAAAGACAGGGTTGTATACGAGCAGTACTTC. Its protein product is CASSKDRVVYEQYF.